This entry features one T cell receptor (beta chain) sequence. Its antigen remains unknown. The PCR was carried out with 60 Vbeta primers and 13 Jbeta primers. As processed by the authors: It was a later analysis that counted about 80 million unique TCR beta chains, of which approximately 9.9 million were shared. Using immunoSEQ multiplex PCR, the repertoire was profiled, and TCRdb retains in-frame clones only, with some absent. The D gene and trimming were derived from the DNA, and the V and J assignments and clone size from that table. The top ten clones hold over 1.3% of a sample with about 150,000 clones, roughly four fifths of them seen once. This specimen comes from a study of cytomegalovirus exposure and HLA in healthy donors. Study-wide findings and caveats: CMV serostatus stood as the only immune exposure information on hand.

The V gene's germline CDR1 is MNHEY and CDR2 SMNVEV (reference sequence). The CDR3 is 14 residues long. Trimming stripped 10 bases from V and 4 bases from J, with 16 bases between. The chain has TRBV27 and TRBJ2-2, with a tentative D call TRBD1 (5 bases). This clonotype was obtained from a man aged 18 to 29 in good health and CMV-seronegative. Sequenced: PBMCs. The CDR3 protein is CATLLLQGTGELFF. For the CDR3, the DNA is TGTGCCACTCTACTTCTTCAGGGCACCGGGGAGCTGTTTTTT.